The source of this T cell receptor beta chain is a study of blood T cell repertoires in COVID-19 (dated by TCRdb to between 2020 and 2021). Describing the broader study: The collaborator samples originated in the United States, Italy and Spain and spanned the acute and convalescent phases of COVID-19. The material from the prospective study consisted of cDNA or gDNA derived from T cells, B-cell-depleted T cells, or PBMCs. The samples were drawn from two sources: the first 160 participants of the ongoing ImmuneRACE study, and 950 to 1,500 subjects contributed by 6 global collaborators. The repertoires were released in a freely available public database intended as a resource for research on the immune response to SARS-CoV-2. Where available, HLA class I and class II types were obtained from metadata supplied by the sample provider rather than from assay-based typing. Nearly every sample came with metadata listing a de-identified subject ID, COVID-19 status, age in years and sex. Subjects who had been exposed to COVID-19, were actively infected with it, or had recovered from it provided the deeply sampled blood TCRbeta repertoires that made up the dataset. Findings and caveats that apply to the study as a whole: Clinical and demographic metadata were provided uncurated, with the amount varying by source and participant.

Collaborating institutions collected whole blood in K2EDTA tubes following their own protocols. For TCRbeta analysis, collaborators shipped samples as frozen whole blood, isolated PBMCs, or DNA extracted from either of those sample types. This clone was found once. Its binding antigen is unknown. The input lacks base qualities; no much larger clone sits a single base away. TCRbeta CDR3 regions were amplified from genomic DNA by means of the immunoSEQ Assay, a bias-controlled multiplex PCR. From the authors' description of their analysis: Nucleated cell counts per sample were estimated from amplification of reference gene primers within the assay. To quantify the absolute abundance of each unique TCRbeta CDR3 rearrangement, sequence reads were collapsed and filtered. For each sample, productive Simpson clonality was calculated as the square root of Simpson's diversity index across productive rearrangements. This is the immuneACCESS table as TCRdb keeps it, with only in-frame sequences that have V and J called. A part of the clones is gone; compared with another copy, unresolved V genes explain less than half, and the rest is unexplained. The DNA gave D and trimming, while V, J and clone size come from that table. The sample table holds about 280,000 clones, of which 75% to 90% were seen once. The ten largest clones add up to roughly 5.1% of the sample.

The clonotype originates from a man aged 40-50 years with acute or convalescent COVID-19. The sample was peripheral blood.

The bases read TGCGCCAGCAGCTTATCCCCTTCGGAGGGTGAAAAACTGTTTTTT. Its product reads: CASSLSPSEGEKLFF. Here the chain combines TRBV5-1 and TRBJ1-4, with the D gene call left open. The CDR3 contains 15 residues, cysteine and phenylalanine counted. The retained sequence is limited to the CDR3, 45 bases, with the frame set at the first base. The germline V gene encodes CDR1 SGHRS and CDR2 YFSETQ. V was cut back by 2 bases and J by 7 bases, leaving a gap of 15 bases between them.